Each of the 17 T cell receptor beta chains below was sequenced from the same sample in a study of T-cell reconstitution after alpha-beta-depleted transplantation in children. The authors prepared the TCRbeta library with unique molecular identifiers. From the PCR reads, TCRdb called clonotypes with MiXCR, one entry per CDR3 protein. There are around 530,000 distinct CDR3 sequences in the sample; less than 35% occur only once, and around 2.4% lies in the top ten. This sample comprised PBMCs from the stem cell graft donor, obtained from the stem cell graft. The source is a human donor who donated a stem cell graft to a child with aplastic anemia.

This clonotype was counted only a few times. The gene calls are TRBV20-1 and TRBJ2-5, with 8 bases identical to TRBD2. Losses at the gene ends were 5 bases for V and 5 bases for J; bases not matched to a gene: 7. The CDR3 runs 13 residues. Germline assignment: CDR1 DFQATT and CDR2 SNEGSKA (reference sequence). CDR3 residues: CSAGRAGAETQYF. The CDR3 DNA is TGCAGTGCTGGAAGAGCGGGAGCGGAGACCCAGTACTTC.

This clonotype was observed once. V gene TRBV28 combines with J gene TRBJ2-1; 7 bases agree with TRBD2. Germline-derived CDR1 and CDR2 are MDHEN and SYDVKM. The CDR3 contains 17 residues. V lost 5 bases and J lost 1; bases outside the gene matches: 11. The CDR3 region has the DNA TGTGCCAGCAGTCCTACTGGCGGGAGCTTATCCTACAATGAGCAGTTCTTC. It translates to CASSPTGGSLSYNEQFF.

This rearrangement joins TRBV7-2 to TRBJ2-3; the match to TRBD2 covers 13 bases. The germline CDR1 and CDR2 sequences are SGHTA and FQGNSA. This CDR3 is built from 18 residues. Germline trimming cut 3 bases from V and 11 bases from J; bases unmatched to any gene: 17. The CDR3 DNA sequence: TGTGCCAGCAGCTTCGGTTCGGAACCGGGACTAGCGGGATATATGCAGTATTTT. The encoded protein is CASSFGSEPGLAGYMQYF.

V and J are TRBV12-3 or TRBV12-4 and TRBJ2-2; D gene uncertain. V lost 6 bases to trimming and J lost 3 bases, with 17 bases between them. This CDR3 has 16 residues. The CDR3, as DNA: TGTGCCAGCAGAACCCCCAGCGTCTCCGACACCGGGGAGCTGTTTTTT. As protein: CASRTPSVSDTGELFF.

The chain recombines TRBV10-3 with TRBJ2-3; 7 positions match TRBD2. The CDR3 runs to 18 residues. V lost 5 bases and J lost 3; bases outside the gene matches: 17. Germline V CDR1 and CDR2: ENHRY, SYGVKD. CDR3 DNA sequence: TGTGCCATCAGTCTGACGGACGGACCCGGGACTACAACAGATACGCAGTATTTT. Translated, it gives CAISLTDGPGTTTDTQYF.

This chain uses TRBV12-3 or TRBV12-4 with TRBJ1-1, with no clear D. The CDR3 extends over 14 amino acids. Trimming left V 7 bases short and J 0 bases short, with 12 bases between. For the CDR3, the DNA is TGTGCCAGCATCCTGACGGTCATGAACACTGAAGCTTTCTTT. Protein sequence: CASILTVMNTEAFF.

The genes are TRBV12-3 or TRBV12-4 and TRBJ1-2; 9 nucleotides line up with TRBD1. The length of the CDR3 is 14 residues. V lost 6 bases and J lost 7; bases outside the gene matches: 9. In nucleotides, the CDR3 is TGTGCCAGCAGAGGAGGGACAGGGCGAGGTGGCTACACCTTC. Translated: CASRGGTGRGGYTF.

This clonotype was seen a handful of times. The chain is built from TRBV29-1 and TRBJ2-5; 10 bases agree with TRBD2. The CDR3 covers 12 residues. Germline values: CDR1 SQVTM, CDR2 ANQGSEA. Germline trimming cut 5 bases from V and 4 bases from J; bases unmatched to any gene: 1. CDR3 bases: TGCAGCGTTAGACTAGCGGGAGAGACCCAGTACTTC. Residues: CSVRLAGETQYF.

This clonotype was detected only a few times. The rearrangement links TRBV20-1 to TRBJ2-5, with 7 bases lining up with TRBD2. Unmatched junction bases numbered 21, after V lost 0 bases and J lost 5 bases. Germline V gene lookup returns CDR1 DFQATT and CDR2 SNEGSKA (reference sequence). The CDR3 covers 19 residues. As DNA, the CDR3 is TGCAGTGCTAGAGAGCTACCGTCTTGGGGGGGAATCGTGTCGGAGACCCAGTACTTC. It specifies CSARELPSWGGIVSETQYF.

The chain uses TRBV18 and TRBJ2-3; TRBD1 aligns across 9 bases. Germline V gives CDR1 KGHSH, CDR2 LQKENI. CDR3 size: 18 residues. The junction had 12 bases not matched to a gene; V was cut back by 3 bases and J by 2 bases. CDR3 sequence reads: CASSPRRVGQGITDTQYF. CDR3 bases: TGTGCCAGCTCACCGCGAAGGGTAGGACAGGGGATCACAGATACGCAGTATTTT.

CDR3 coding DNA: TGTGCCAGCAGCTTAGGGCCGGGACAGGGATTCAATGAGCAGTTCTTC. Encoded protein: CASSLGPGQGFNEQFF. This sequence joins TRBV11-3 and TRBJ2-1; 9 bases match TRBD1. From germline, CDR1 is SGHNT and CDR2 YENEEA. With 1 base clipped from V and 6 bases from J, the junction kept 7 bases outside the gene matches. The CDR3 is 16 amino acids. Supplemented by reference TRBV11-3 and TRBJ2-1, the full variable domain reads EAGVVQSPRYKIIEKKQPVAFWCNPISGHNTLYWYLQNLGQGPELLIRYENEEAVDDSQLPKDRFSAERLKGVDSTLKIQPAELGDSAVYLCASSLGPGQGFNEQFFGPGTRLTVL.

This rearrangement joins TRBV29-1 to TRBJ1-2, with unresolved D. Trimming cost V 0 bases and J 2 bases, with 7 bases left between them. The CDR3 has 13 residues. CDR1 is SQVTM, CDR2 ANQGSEA, per germline. The CDR3 sequence: CSVEDRWNYGYTF. In DNA, the CDR3 is TGCAGCGTTGAAGACAGGTGGAACTATGGCTACACCTTC.

This clonotype was detected only a few times. CDR3 nucleotide sequence: TGCAGTGCTAGACCCGGGACAGGCCAAGAGACCCAGTACTTC. It yields the protein CSARPGTGQETQYF. J is TRBJ2-5 and V is TRBV20-1; 8 bases line up with TRBD1. Trimming cost V 2 bases and J 1 base; bases outside gene matches: 3. The CDR3 is 14 amino acids. The germline V gene encodes CDR1 DFQATT and CDR2 SNEGSKA (reference sequence).

This clonotype has just a few counts. The chain employs TRBV9 and TRBJ2-5; 12 positions agree with TRBD2. The germline CDR1 and CDR2 sequences are SGDLS and YYNGEE. The V gene end was trimmed by 3 bases and the J gene end by 5 bases; junction bases not matched to a gene: 5. The CDR3 consists of 15 residues. In nucleotides, the CDR3 is TGTGCCAGCAGCGGCGGACTAGCGGGATCGGAGACCCAGTACTTC. This gives the protein CASSGGLAGSETQYF.

This clonotype has a handful of counts. The rearrangement links TRBV5-1 to TRBJ2-5, with unresolved D. The CDR3 consists of 16 residues. Between the trimmed V and J ends, which lost 0 bases and 1 base, there was a span of 13 bases. Germline V gives CDR1 SGHRS, CDR2 YFSETQ. The CDR3 sequence: CASSLEAAGVQETQYF. In nucleotides, the CDR3 is TGCGCCAGCAGCTTGGAGGCAGCTGGGGTCCAAGAGACCCAGTACTTC.

The chain recombines TRBV19 with TRBJ2-3, with 7 bases identical to TRBD1. Germline V gene lookup returns CDR1 LNHDA and CDR2 SQIVND (reference sequence). The V segment lost 5 bases and the J segment 0 bases; nucleotides outside the gene matches: 8. This CDR3 is built from 16 residues. The CDR3 loop reads CASSLLGTVSTDTQYF. The CDR3, as DNA: TGTGCCAGTAGTCTACTAGGGACAGTCAGCACAGATACGCAGTATTTT.

This clonotype was recorded a few times. The germline gene is not matched at one end of the junction; a read error may be the cause. The rearrangement links TRBV20-1 to TRBJ1-3; D is unresolved. This CDR3 region has 16 residues. Germline assignment: CDR1 DFQATT and CDR2 SNEGSKA (reference sequence). CDR3 region: CSAGEGAPSSGNTIYF. The CDR3 nucleotides read TGCAGTGCTGGAGAGGGCGCTCCGAGCTCTGGAAACACCATATATTTT.